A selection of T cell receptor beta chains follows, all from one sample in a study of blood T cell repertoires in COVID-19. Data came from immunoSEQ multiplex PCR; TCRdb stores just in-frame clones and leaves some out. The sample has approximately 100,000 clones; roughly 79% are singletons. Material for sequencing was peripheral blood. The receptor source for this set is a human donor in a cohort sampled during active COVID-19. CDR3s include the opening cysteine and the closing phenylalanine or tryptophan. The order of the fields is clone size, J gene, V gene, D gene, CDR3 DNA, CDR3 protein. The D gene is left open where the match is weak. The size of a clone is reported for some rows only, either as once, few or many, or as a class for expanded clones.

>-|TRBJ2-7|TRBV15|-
TGTGCCACCAGCAACCTGGTAAAATCTAGCGCCCACGAGCAGTACTTC
CATSNLVKSSAHEQYF
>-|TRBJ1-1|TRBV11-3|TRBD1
TGTGCCAGCAGCGAAGGGACAGGCGCAAACACTGAAGCTTTCTTT
CASSEGTGANTEAFF
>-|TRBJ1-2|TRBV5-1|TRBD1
TGCGCCAGCAGCAACGACAGGGGCTATGGCTACACCTTC
CASSNDRGYGYTF
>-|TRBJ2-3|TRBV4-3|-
TGCGCCAGCAGCCAGCGTGAACACAGTCGCACAGATACGCAGTATTTT
CASSQREHSRTDTQYF
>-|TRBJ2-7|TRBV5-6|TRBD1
TGTGCCAGCAGCGTAACTTCAGGGGGCCGGAACGAGCAGTACTTC
CASSVTSGGRNEQYF
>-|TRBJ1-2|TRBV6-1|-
TGTGCCAGCAGTGAAGCGGGTCTAGATGGCTACACCTTC
CASSEAGLDGYTF
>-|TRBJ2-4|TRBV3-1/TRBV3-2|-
TGTGCCAGCAGCCAAGATGCTAATGGAGGAGCCAAAAACATTCAGTACTTC
CASSQDANGGAKNIQYF
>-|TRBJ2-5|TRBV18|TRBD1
TGTGCCAGCTCACCGGTCGCGGGACAGGCACAAGAGACCCAGTACTTC
CASSPVAGQAQETQYF
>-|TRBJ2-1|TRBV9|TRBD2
TGTGCCAGCAGCGTAAGGCTAGCGGCGTATAATGAGCAGTTCTTC
CASSVRLAAYNEQFF
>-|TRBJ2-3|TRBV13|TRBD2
TGTGCCAGCAGCCCTGGGACTACCTCAACTACGCAGTATTTT
CASSPGTTSTTQYF
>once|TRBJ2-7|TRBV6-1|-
TGTGCCAGCAGTGAAAGGCGGGAAATGAGTACGTACGAGCAGTACTTC
CASSERREMSTYEQYF
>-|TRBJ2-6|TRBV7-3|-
TGTGCCAGCAGCAAGGACATCGCCGCGGAGGCCAACGTCCTGACTTTC
CASSKDIAAEANVLTF
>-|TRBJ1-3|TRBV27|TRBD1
TGTGCCAGCAGTGTAGACAGGGGGAACACCATATATTTT
CASSVDRGNTIYF
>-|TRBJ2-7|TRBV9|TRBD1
TGTGCCAGCAGCCCTCCGGACAGGAACTACGAGCAGTACTTC
CASSPPDRNYEQYF
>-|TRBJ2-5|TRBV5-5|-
TGTGCCAGCAGCTCCGGACTGCCCCTGTACTTC
CASSSGLPLYF
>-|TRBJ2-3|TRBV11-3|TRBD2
TGTGCCAGCAGCTTTGGACTAGCGGGCACAGATACGCAGTATTTT
CASSFGLAGTDTQYF
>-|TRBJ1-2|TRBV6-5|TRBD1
TGTGCCAGCAACCGGGACAGGAATAACTATGGCTACACCTTC
CASNRDRNNYGYTF
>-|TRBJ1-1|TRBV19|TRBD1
TGTGCCAGTAGTACCCTTCGGACAGGGGCGAACACTGAAGCTTTCTTT
CASSTLRTGANTEAFF
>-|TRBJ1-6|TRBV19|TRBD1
TGTGCCAGTAGTATGGTTTCGACAGGGGGACTTTCACCCCTCCACTTT
CASSMVSTGGLSPLHF
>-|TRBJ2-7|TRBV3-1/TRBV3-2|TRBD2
TGTGCCAGCAGCAAAGCCGGGACTAGCAGACTAGAGCAGTACTTC
CASSKAGTSRLEQYF
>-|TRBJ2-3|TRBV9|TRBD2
TGTGCCAGCAGCGTAGAGGGGACTAGCGGAGATACGCAGTATTTT
CASSVEGTSGDTQYF
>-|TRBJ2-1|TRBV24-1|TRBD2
TGTGCCACCAGTGATTTGGGGGGAGGGGAACGCAATGAGCAGTTCTTC
CATSDLGGGERNEQFF
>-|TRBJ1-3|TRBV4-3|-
TGCGCCAGCAGCCAAGAAGAAACAGTCTCTGGAAACACCATATATTTT
CASSQEETVSGNTIYF
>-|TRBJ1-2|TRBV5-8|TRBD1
TGTGCCAGCAGCCCGGGGACAGGGGGAGGAAATGGCTACACCTTC
CASSPGTGGGNGYTF
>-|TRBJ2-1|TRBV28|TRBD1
TGTGCCAGCAGCCTTGGGGTGGCCGGGACAGCACTCGGTGAGCAGTTCTTC
CASSLGVAGTALGEQFF
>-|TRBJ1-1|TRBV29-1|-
TGCAGCGTTTTTACTAACAGGGCGAACACTGAAGCTTTCTTT
CSVFTNRANTEAFF
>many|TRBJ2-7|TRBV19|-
TGTGCCAGTAGTGCCGGGATAGGATTCGAGCAGTACTTC
CASSAGIGFEQYF
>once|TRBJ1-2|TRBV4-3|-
TGCGCCAGCAGCCAAGAGAGAAGGGGTAGCCTTAACTATGGCTACACCTTC
CASSQERRGSLNYGYTF
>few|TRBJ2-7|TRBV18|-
TGTGCCAGCTCACCGGACAGAAACTACGAGCAGTACTTC
CASSPDRNYEQYF
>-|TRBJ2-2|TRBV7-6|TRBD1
TGTGCCAGCAGATCCGGGACAGGGGGCCCTGAGCTGTTTTTT
CASRSGTGGPELFF
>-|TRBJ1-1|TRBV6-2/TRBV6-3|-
TGTGCCAGCAGTTACTCGTTGGGGGCCAGGATGAACACTGAAGCTTTCTTT
CASSYSLGARMNTEAFF
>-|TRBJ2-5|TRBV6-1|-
TGTGCCAGCAGTGAAGTTGGGGCCCAAGAGACCCAGTACTTC
CASSEVGAQETQYF
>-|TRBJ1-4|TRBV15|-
TGTGCCACCAGCAGAGATCCGCCGGGGGGAGGTGAAAAACTGTTTTTT
CATSRDPPGGGEKLFF
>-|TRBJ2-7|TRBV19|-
TGTGCCAGTAGAGGGACAAGCTACGAGCAGTACTTC
CASRGTSYEQYF
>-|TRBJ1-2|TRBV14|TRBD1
TGTGCCAGCAGCCAAGATCCGGGACAGCCTAACTATGGCTACACCTTC
CASSQDPGQPNYGYTF
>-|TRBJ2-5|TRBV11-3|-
TGTGCCAGCAGCTTCCCAGGGGCCAGCGAGACCCAGTACTTC
CASSFPGASETQYF
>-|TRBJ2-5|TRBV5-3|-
TGTGCCAGAAGCTTTACAAACGAAGCAGGGTGGGACCAAGAGACCCAGTACTTC
CARSFTNEAGWDQETQYF
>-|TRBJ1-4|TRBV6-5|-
TGTGCCAGCAGTTATACACGTAATGAAAAACTGTTTTTT
CASSYTRNEKLFF
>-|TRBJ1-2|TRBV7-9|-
TGTGCCAGCAGCCAATCTTGGGCAGTCTACACCTTC
CASSQSWAVYTF
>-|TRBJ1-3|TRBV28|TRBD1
TGTGCCAGCAGTTCGCCGGGACAGGGTGGAAACACCATATATTTT
CASSSPGQGGNTIYF
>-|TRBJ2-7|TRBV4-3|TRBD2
TGCGCCAGCAGCCAATCTAGCGGGGGGGCCTACGAGCAGTACTTC
CASSQSSGGAYEQYF
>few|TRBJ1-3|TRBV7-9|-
TGTGCCCTCACAGGGGGAAACACCATATATTTT
CALTGGNTIYF
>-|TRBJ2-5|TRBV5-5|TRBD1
TGTGCCAGCAGCCGAAGACAGGGGGCTGAGACCCAGTACTTC
CASSRRQGAETQYF
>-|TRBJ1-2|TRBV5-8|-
TGTGCCAGCGTTGACAGACTCATTGCTAACTATGGCTACACCTTC
CASVDRLIANYGYTF
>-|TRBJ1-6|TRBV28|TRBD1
TGTGCCACGATGAGGGACAGTAATTCACCCCTCCACTTT
CATMRDSNSPLHF
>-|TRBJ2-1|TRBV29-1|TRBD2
TGCAGCGCCTACCTAGCGGGAGCTAATGAGCAGTTCTTC
CSAYLAGANEQFF
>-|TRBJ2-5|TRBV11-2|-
TGTGCCAGCGGAAGACAGGTTAGGGAGACCCAGTACTTC
CASGRQVRETQYF
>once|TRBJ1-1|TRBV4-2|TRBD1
TGTGCCAGCAGCCAAGGGCCCCCCGGACAGGGTGTCTCTGAAGCTTTCTTT
CASSQGPPGQGVSEAFF
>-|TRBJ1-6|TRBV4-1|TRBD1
TGCGCCAGCAGCCAAGGTCCGACAGGGGGCAGGGATTCACCCCTCCACTTT
CASSQGPTGGRDSPLHF
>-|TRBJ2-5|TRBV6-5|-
TGTGCCAGCAGAAAGACAGAAGAGACCCAGTACTTC
CASRKTEETQYF
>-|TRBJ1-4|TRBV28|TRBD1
TGTGCCAGCAGTGAAAACAGGGGGCTAAATGAAAAACTGTTTTTT
CASSENRGLNEKLFF
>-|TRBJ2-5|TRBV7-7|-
TGTGCTAGCAGCTCCCGGGAAGAGACCCAGTACTTC
CASSSREETQYF
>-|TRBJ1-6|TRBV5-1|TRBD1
TGCGCCAGTCGCCAGGGGGGTAATTCACCCCTCCACTTT
CASRQGGNSPLHF